These 4 T cell receptor beta chains were sequenced from one sample in a study of blood T cell repertoires in COVID-19. The table came from immunoSEQ multiplex PCR; TCRdb's copy has only in-frame clones and leaves some out. The data show about 250,000 clones, roughly four fifths seen once. The sequenced sample consisted of peripheral blood. These receptors were obtained from a man aged 50-59 years with acute or convalescent COVID-19.

This clone was seen more than once but under ten times. J is TRBJ1-2 and V is TRBV4-1, with TRBD1 matching 8 bases. CDR3 length: 15 residues. V lost 1 base to trimming and J lost 1 base; unmatched junction nucleotides: 2. The germline V gene encodes CDR1 MGHRA and CDR2 YSYEKL. CDR3 in DNA: TGCGCCAGCAGCCAAGTTGGACAGGGTAACTATGGCTACACCTTC. Translating gives CASSQVGQGNYGYTF.

The chain combines TRBV3-1 (or the pseudogene TRBV3-2) with TRBJ2-4, with TRBD2 identical over 10 bases. CDR3 length: 16 residues. CDR1 and CDR2 from the germline V gene are LGHDT and YNNKEL (reference sequence). The junction had 7 bases not matched to a gene; V was cut back by 2 bases and J by 6 bases. CDR3 in DNA: TGTGCCAGCAGCCAAAGAAGCGGGGGGGCAGGAAACATTCAGTACTTC. This translates into CASSQRSGGAGNIQYF.

The CDR3 region has the DNA TGTGCCAGCAGCCTAAATTACAGGGGGCTAGGAACAGATACGCAGTATTTT. It codes for CASSLNYRGLGTDTQYF. The chain carries TRBV3-1 (or the pseudogene TRBV3-2) and TRBJ2-3, with 9 bases fitting TRBD1. The germline gives CDR1 LGHDT, CDR2 YNNKEL (reference sequence). The CDR3 runs 17 residues. Germline trimming cut 4 bases from V and 3 bases from J; bases unmatched to any gene: 11.

This chain joins TRBV3-1 (or the pseudogene TRBV3-2) and TRBJ1-2; the match to TRBD1 covers 9 bases. Germline V CDR1 and CDR2: LGHDT, YNNKEL (reference sequence). This CDR3 has 18 residues. V was clipped by 3 bases and J by 5 bases; unmatched bases: 16. This chain's CDR3 is CASSHYGDRVRWGYGYTF. The CDR3 DNA sequence: TGTGCCAGCAGCCACTACGGGGACAGGGTAAGGTGGGGGTATGGCTACACCTTC.